Below, 2 T cell receptor beta chains from the same sample are listed, as sequenced in a study of graft-versus-host responses after intestinal transplantation. Data came from immunoSEQ multiplex PCR; TCRdb stores just in-frame clones and leaves some out. The data show about 38,000 clones, roughly four fifths seen once. The material sequenced was PBMCs, taken 1070 days after transplant. The origin of the receptors is a human patient who received an intestinal transplant, so some T cells may come from the graft donor.

The chain carries TRBV7-9 and TRBJ2-3, with 12 bases that match TRBD2. Trimming cost V 3 bases and J 3 bases; bases outside gene matches: 4. The CDR3 covers 16 residues. Germline V gene lookup returns CDR1 SEHNR and CDR2 FQNEAQ (reference sequence). The DNA of the CDR3 is TGTGCCAGCAGCTTTACTAGCGGGAGGTTGACAGATACGCAGTATTTT. Translating it yields CASSFTSGRLTDTQYF.

The chain employs TRBV5-1 and TRBJ2-2, with 8 bases matching TRBD2. CDR3 size: 13 residues. Germline CDR1 SGHRS, CDR2 YFSETQ. V lost 6 bases to trimming and J lost 3 bases; unmatched junction nucleotides: 1. CDR3 nucleotide sequence: TGCGCCAGCAAACTAGCGGACACCGGGGAGCTGTTTTTT. Translation gives CASKLADTGELFF.